Following are 5 T cell receptor beta chains from one sample sequenced in a study of T cells in tuberculosis. Generated by immunoSEQ multiplex PCR, the TCRdb table keeps only in-frame clones and is missing some. Counted here are about 30,000 clones, approximately 94% occurring once; the ten biggest clones make up approximately 8%. Sequencing input: PBMCs. The origin of the receptors is a donor aged 10-30 years with latent tuberculosis or without tuberculosis infection.

The rearrangement uses TRBV7-2 and TRBJ2-7; 7 bases line up with TRBD2. CDR3 size: 16 residues. J lost 3 bases, V lost 0 bases, and 8 bases had no gene match. Germline V gene lookup returns CDR1 SGHTA and CDR2 FQGNSA. The CDR3 region has the DNA TGTGCCAGCAGCTTAGCGCAGAGTGGGGGGGGCTACGAGCAGTACTTC. This encodes CASSLAQSGGGYEQYF.

The chain recombines TRBV2 with TRBJ2-7; 10 bases line up with TRBD2. V gave up 6 bases and J gave up 5 bases; unmatched junction bases: 7. Germline values: CDR1 SNHLY, CDR2 FYNNEI. CDR3 size: 14 residues. The CDR3 coding sequence is TGTGCCAGCAGATCCGGGACTAGCGCGGACGAGCAGTACTTC. Translated: CASRSGTSADEQYF.

V is TRBV5-4 and J is TRBJ2-5; a possible D gene is TRBD2 (5 bases). Deletions cut 4 bases from V and 5 bases from J, with 12 bases between. Germline V gives CDR1 SGHNT, CDR2 YYREEE (reference sequence). The CDR3 totals 13 residues. CDR3 region: CASSGRADETQYF. CDR3 sequence (DNA): TGTGCCAGCAGCGGGCGGGCGGACGAGACCCAGTACTTC.

The chain is built from TRBV30 and TRBJ2-2; TRBD1 matches at 8 bases. The V gene's germline CDR1 is GTSNPN and CDR2 SVGIG (reference sequence). The CDR3 is made up of 15 amino acids. J gave up 6 bases and V 3 bases, and 9 bases lay outside the gene matches. In nucleotides, the CDR3 is TGTGCCTGGAGCGAGTACAGGGGGGATCCCGGGGAGCTGTTTTTT. Translation gives CAWSEYRGDPGELFF.

The chain couples TRBV10-3 to TRBJ2-5; weak D call: TRBD1 (6 bases). This CDR3 contains 12 residues. The germline V and J ends were trimmed by 4 bases and 5 bases, with 8 bases remaining between them. Germline-derived CDR1 and CDR2 are ENHRY and SYGVKD. Here the CDR3 reads CAISARGETQYF. In nucleotides, the CDR3 is TGTGCCATCAGTGCCAGGGGTGAGACCCAGTACTTC.